The source of this T cell receptor (beta chain) is a study of cytomegalovirus exposure and HLA in healthy donors (dated 2017 in TCRdb). Turning to the overall study: According to an earlier analysis of around 600 of the donors, about 170 million T cells yielded some 120 million unique TCR beta sequences and about 300 Gb of sequence data. An early release covering roughly 640 HLA-typed donors comprised about 310 gigabases of sequencing data and around 80 million unique TCR sequences. Of the 300 to 500 genotyped donors, less than 90% were placed in the genetic ancestry cluster associated with self-reported Caucasian donors. The study aimed to test whether signatures of past pathogen exposure could be identified by cataloging public T cell receptors. The study profiled the T cell repertoires of hundreds of subjects by immunosequencing and related them to cytomegalovirus serostatus. In addition to the first cohort of around 670 subjects, a separate validation cohort of 120 different subjects was used. High-throughput TCR immunosequencing, statistical association of individual TCRs with disease status, and machine learning were combined to predict cytomegalovirus infection status. In a later analysis, previously published TCR beta repertoires from several hundred donors were re-analyzed and high-resolution HLA genotyping was added so that TCR occurrence patterns could be studied. Rather than using new phenotypic data, the later analysis identified candidate immune exposures from TCR beta sequences and from how often those sequences occurred across donors. An earlier analysis of 587 of the donors used high-throughput TCR beta sequencing to judge whether each TCR beta V gene segment behaved as functional or pseudogenic. Donor age, sex, ethnicity and CMV serostatus were collected together with the repertoire data. A later genetic analysis took genome-wide SNP genotypes for about 60% of the roughly 670 donors and used that subset as a discovery cohort. All discovery cohort repertoires had been generated using a single sequencing platform. Class I and class II HLA loci were covered by the typing at four-digit resolution. The number of donors typed differed by locus, with roughly 629-640 for A, B, C, DRB1 and DQB1, 522 for DQA1, 606 for DPA1, and some 450 for DPB1. A handful of DR-DQ haplotypes were handled as single units for association and clustering because linkage in the cohort was strong. Across roughly 420 genotyped donors of the cohort, an average of approximately 240,000 unique TCR beta nucleotide sequences per donor were sequenced, and 15% to 20% of those sequences were non-productive. Study-wide findings and limitations: In a later analysis, HLA-associated TCR beta chains showed more clonal expansion and lower generation probabilities than non-associated chains that were equally common. In a later analysis, several top co-occurrence clusters were reported to appear linked to parvovirus B19, influenza, CMV and Epstein-Barr virus. The 87-base-pair reads could not distinguish some IMGT-functional V segments, including TRBV6-2 and TRBV6-3, so those segments were excluded. At a false discovery rate of 0.05, a later analysis linked 15,000 to 20,000 TCR beta sequences to specific HLA alleles. Cytomegalovirus status was reported to be diagnosed by the classifier with high specificity and sensitivity in both the original and validation cohorts. A later genetic analysis reported fewer N-insertions in productive TCRs among donors in an Asian-associated ancestry cluster than the roughly 650-donor mean. For the cohort, immune exposure information was limited to CMV serostatus. The study listed 164 TCR beta chains as associated with cytomegalovirus. A later analysis found that TCR association rates varied across HLA loci, with DRB1 alleles showing the most associated TCRs and HLA-C alleles the fewest. A further reported finding was that TCR beta sequences accurately predicted the HLA-A and HLA-B alleles for most subjects in the first cohort. A later genetic analysis associated a missense DCLRE1C variant with V-gene and J-gene trimming of TCR beta chains, and an independent cohort replicated the association. Because some donors lacked HLA typing at each locus, the association tests relied only on the typed subset. A few of the identified cytomegalovirus-associated TCR beta chains were confirmed in vitro to be specific for cytomegalovirus antigens. Fewer than 20 rarely observed V segments, including chromosome 9 orphons, were excluded from the earlier analysis of 550 to 700 of the donors because counts were too low. A cluster of highly shared sequence variants was judged likely to be a technical artifact of the sequencing pipeline. In an earlier analysis of 587 of the donors, most TCR beta V segments appeared in productive rearrangements about 87% or about 30% of the time, broadly matching IMGT annotations. In this cohort, only TCR beta chains were sequenced, and detectable features were limited by the absence of alpha or paired-chain data. Linkage disequilibrium might explain the correlated functional status among segregating V segments, but an unknown experimental factor could not be excluded. Most TCR sequences were seen in very few donors, while some public TCRs were found in many individuals. It was suggested by the authors that the approach could potentially be generalized to other disease states and immunological phenotypes. In a later analysis, most CMV-associated TCR beta chains were found to appear HLA-restricted, with HLA associations seemingly driven largely by CMV exposure. When HLA alleles, especially DR and DQ, strongly co-occurred, TCR associations were difficult to assign to individual alleles. Sequencing depth was assumed to be roughly uniform across donors in the presence/absence analyses, though that assumption may not hold.

The receptor library was made with the immunoSEQ multiplex PCR assay. A mixture of 60 forward primers for TCR Vbeta segments and 13 reverse primers for TCR Jbeta segments was used in the multiplex PCR. The CDR3 region of rearranged TCR beta genes was amplified from genomic DNA with a multiplex PCR assay. The Illumina HiSeq System was used to sequence the amplified TCR beta libraries as 87-base-pair reads. In the authors' own workflow: A later analysis counted approximately 74 million unique TCR beta chains across the 650 to 700 repertoires, and some 11 million of these chains were shared by at least two donors. To remove PCR and sequencing errors, raw reads were error-corrected and collapsed into unique sequences using a nearest-neighbor algorithm that merged closely related sequences. Alignment of CDR3 sequences to IMGT reference sequences was used to assign V, D and J gene segments. For a sequence to be retained, a match of at least six nucleotides to both a V gene segment and a J gene segment was required. A rearrangement was called productive if the CDR3 had no stop codons and remained in frame with V and J, and every other rearrangement was called non-productive. Following IMGT convention, CDR3 was defined as the stretch from the second conserved V-encoded cysteine up to the conserved J-encoded phenylalanine. The earlier analysis of 550 to 650 of the donors excluded any sequence lacking an unambiguous match to a single V gene segment. In an earlier analysis of approximately 590 of the donors, V segments were called functional above 56.7% productive rearrangements and were called segregating when the between-donor standard deviation exceeded 5%. A statistical classification framework was developed to diagnose cytomegalovirus status using the catalog of TCR beta chain sequences. V and J gene assignment, in a later analysis, came from comparing TCR nucleotide sequences with IMGT/GENE-DB human TR gene sequences. Using the TCRdist pipeline, a later analysis assigned CDR3 sequences along with most-parsimonious VDJ recombination scenarios. In a later analysis, each TCR beta chain was defined by its CDR3 amino acid sequence together with its V-gene family, and reads lacking a unique V-gene family were excluded. In a later analysis, a few hundred highly shared, low-generation-probability nucleotide sequences were removed to address suspected cross-contamination and a sequencing artifact. For each public chain, a later analysis derived a clonal expansion index from normalized ranks of inferred template counts within each repertoire. A later analysis computed generation probabilities with a VDJ recombination model fitted to out-of-frame rearrangements, and checked the results against IGoR. A later analysis scored TCR-TCR, TCR-HLA and TCR-CMV co-occurrence with hypergeometric tests, applying a repertoire-size bias correction to TCR pairs. A later analysis estimated false discovery rates by permuting HLA or CMV assignments 20 times. In a later analysis, co-occurring TCRs were grouped using DBSCAN, and TCRdist sequence similarity was added for clustering within HLA-allele-positive subsets. Co-occurrence clustering excluded repertoires with fewer than 30,000 or more than 120,000 public chains, plus five with anomalous nucleotide sharing. Sourced from immuneACCESS, this table was stored by TCRdb with only in-frame sequences that have V and J called. A share of the clones is absent; for the studies checked, an unresolved V gene accounts for under half, and the remainder has no known explanation. For V, J and clone size, that table is used; D and trimming come from the DNA. This sample has about 120,000 clones in its table, and around 81% of those were observed once. About 2.4% of the sample goes to the ten largest clones.

In total, approximately 610 healthy bone marrow donors made up the cohort. Cohort members were all nominally healthy when sampled, although unrecorded immune exposures were likely present. The donor tested CMV seronegative and was one of the 352 seronegative cohort members. A peripheral blood sample was provided by each donor, and peripheral blood mononuclear cells were used for TCR beta sequencing. Genomic DNA extraction from the blood cell samples was performed with the Qiagen DNeasy Blood Extraction Kit. The germline V gene (reference sequence) yields LNHDA for CDR1 and SQIVND for CDR2. Trimming leaves V shorter by 0 bases and J shorter by 1 base, with the junction holding 9 bases beyond the gene matches. The CDR3 runs 19 residues from the cysteine to the phenylalanine. Only the CDR3 DNA stays, 57 bases, in frame from base 1. This clone is a singleton in its sample. Its antigen is unknown. Per-nucleotide qualities are absent, and no much larger clonotype sits a single base away.

This sequence originates from a woman aged 40-49 years in good health and CMV-seronegative. Sequenced material: PBMCs. The rearrangement combines TRBV19 with TRBJ2-1, with TRBD2 matching 10 junction bases. The encoded CDR3 is CASSIDGPSGGRSYNEQFF. The sequence in DNA is TGTGCCAGTAGTATAGATGGCCCTAGCGGGGGAAGGTCCTACAATGAGCAGTTCTTC.